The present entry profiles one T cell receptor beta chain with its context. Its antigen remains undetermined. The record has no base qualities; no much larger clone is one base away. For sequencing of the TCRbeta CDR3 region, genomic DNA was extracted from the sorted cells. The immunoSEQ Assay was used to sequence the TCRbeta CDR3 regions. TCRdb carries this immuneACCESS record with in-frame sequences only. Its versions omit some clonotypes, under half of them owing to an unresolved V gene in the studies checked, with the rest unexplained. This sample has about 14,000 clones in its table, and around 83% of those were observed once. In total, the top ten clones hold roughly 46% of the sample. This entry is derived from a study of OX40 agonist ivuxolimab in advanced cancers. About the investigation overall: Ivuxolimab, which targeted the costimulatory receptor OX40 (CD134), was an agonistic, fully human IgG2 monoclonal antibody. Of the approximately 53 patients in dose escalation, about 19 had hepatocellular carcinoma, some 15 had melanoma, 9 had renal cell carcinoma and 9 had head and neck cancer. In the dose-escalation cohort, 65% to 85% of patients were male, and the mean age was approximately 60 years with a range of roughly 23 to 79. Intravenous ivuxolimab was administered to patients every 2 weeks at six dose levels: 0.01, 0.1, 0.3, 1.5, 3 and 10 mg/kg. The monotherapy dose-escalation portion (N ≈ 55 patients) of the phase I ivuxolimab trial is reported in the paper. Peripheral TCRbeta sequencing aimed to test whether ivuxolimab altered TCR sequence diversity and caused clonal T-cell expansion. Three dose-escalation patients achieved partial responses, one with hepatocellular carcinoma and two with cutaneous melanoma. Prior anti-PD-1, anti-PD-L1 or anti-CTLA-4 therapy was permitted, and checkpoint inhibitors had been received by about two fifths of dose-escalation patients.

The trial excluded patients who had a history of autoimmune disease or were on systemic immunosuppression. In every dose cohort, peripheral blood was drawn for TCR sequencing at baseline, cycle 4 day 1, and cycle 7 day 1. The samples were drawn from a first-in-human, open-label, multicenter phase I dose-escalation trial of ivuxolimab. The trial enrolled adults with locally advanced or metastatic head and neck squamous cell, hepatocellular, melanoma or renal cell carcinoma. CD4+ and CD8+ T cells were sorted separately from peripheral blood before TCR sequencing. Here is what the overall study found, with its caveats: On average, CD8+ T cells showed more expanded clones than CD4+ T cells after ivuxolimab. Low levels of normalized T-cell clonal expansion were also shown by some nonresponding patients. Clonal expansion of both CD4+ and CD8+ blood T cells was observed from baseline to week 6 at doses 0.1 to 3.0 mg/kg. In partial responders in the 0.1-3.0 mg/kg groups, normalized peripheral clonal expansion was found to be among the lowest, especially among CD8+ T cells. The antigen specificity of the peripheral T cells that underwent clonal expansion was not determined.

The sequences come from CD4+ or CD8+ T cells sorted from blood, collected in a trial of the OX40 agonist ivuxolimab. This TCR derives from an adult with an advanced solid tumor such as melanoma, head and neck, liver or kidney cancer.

Read as DNA, the sequence is TGCGCCAGCAGTTCCGCCAGGGAGAGTAATGAAAAACTGTTTTTT. This yields the protein CASSSARESNEKLFF. The rearranged segments are TRBV10-1 and TRBJ1-4; a weak D assignment points to TRBD1 (5 bases agree). The junction carries 14 bases between V and J, which are trimmed by 5 bases and 4 bases respectively. The germline V gene (reference sequence) yields WNHNN for CDR1 and SYGVQD for CDR2. The CDR3 starts with the cysteine, ends with the phenylalanine, and has 15 residues. Left in the record is the CDR3 DNA by itself, 45 bases read in frame from the first base.